Below are 5 T cell receptor beta chains sequenced from a single sample in a study of shared clonotypes between healthy human individuals. Sequencing used immunoSEQ multiplex PCR; TCRdb keeps in-frame clones, though not all of them. The sample includes some 2,000,000 clones, over 85% of them seen just once. Material for sequencing was naive CD4+ T cells sorted from blood. Subset given: CD45RA+ positively selected. The receptors were sampled from a man aged 18 to 30 in good health.

This clone was seen just once. The rearrangement uses TRBV6-1 and TRBJ2-5; 8 nucleotides agree with TRBD1. CDR3 size: 14 residues. V dropped 5 bases and J dropped 4; count of bases not matched to a gene: 6. The germline gives CDR1 MNHNS, CDR2 SASEGT. The CDR3 reads CASSPGTGGETQYF. DNA for the CDR3: TGTGCCAGCAGTCCTGGGACAGGAGGAGAGACCCAGTACTTC.

This sequence joins TRBV7-2 and TRBJ1-2; D is uncertain. V lost 2 bases to trimming and J lost 0 bases, with 10 bases between them. Per the germline V gene, CDR1 is SGHTA and CDR2 is FQGNSA. This CDR3 comprises 15 residues. The CDR3 sequence: CASSLIGEANYGYTF. CDR3 DNA sequence: TGTGCCAGCAGCTTAATTGGAGAAGCTAACTATGGCTACACCTTC.

For this clone: This CDR3 is also generated by other DNA sequences in the sample. The chain is built from TRBV5-1 and TRBJ1-1, with D hard to call. Germline V gene data show CDR1 as SGHRS and CDR2 as YFSETQ. Trimming removed 4 bases at V and 0 bases at J, with 7 bases between. CDR3 size: 13 residues. DNA for the CDR3: TGCGCCAGCAGCCCGGGGATGAACACTGAAGCTTTCTTT. Translation gives CASSPGMNTEAFF.

CDR3 sequence (DNA): TGTGCCAGCAGCCGGGACAGGGGAACGGAGACCCAGTACTTC. It encodes CASSRDRGTETQYF. The rearrangement uses TRBV7-2 and TRBJ2-5, with 10 bases aligning to TRBD1. The trim removed 5 bases at V and 5 bases at J, leaving 5 bases unmatched. The CDR3 has 14 residues. CDR1 and CDR2 (germline): SGHTA, FQGNSA. Full variable domain (outside the CDR3, taken from reference TRBV7-2 and TRBJ2-5): GAGVSQSPSNKVTEKGKDVELRCDPISGHTALYWYRQSLGQGLEFLIYFQGNSAPDKSGLPSDRFSAERTGGSVSTLTIQRTQQEDSAVYLCASSRDRGTETQYFGPGTRLLVL.

The chain joins TRBV28 to TRBJ1-2; D is unresolved. CDR3 length: 12 residues. From germline, CDR1 is MDHEN and CDR2 SYDVKM. Trimming cost V 5 bases and J 1 base, with 5 bases left between them. The CDR3 spells CASSQVNYGYTF. The CDR3 DNA sequence: TGTGCCAGCAGTCAGGTTAACTATGGCTACACCTTC.